The 4 T cell receptor beta chains reported below all come from one sample, sequenced in a study of cytomegalovirus exposure and HLA in healthy donors. Researchers ran the PCR with 60 Vbeta and 13 Jbeta primers. Profiled with immunoSEQ multiplex PCR; TCRdb holds only in-frame clones, not every one. Among 150,000 or so clones, about 80% were seen once, and the ten largest hold 1.3%. Source material: PBMCs. All receptors come from a man aged 25-40 years in good health and CMV-seronegative.

There are a few counts of this clone. This chain links TRBV27 with TRBJ2-5, with 8 bases lining up with TRBD2. This CDR3 has 13 residues. The V gene end was trimmed by 6 bases and the J gene end by 5 bases; junction bases not matched to a gene: 5. Germline CDR1 MNHEY, CDR2 SMNVEV (reference sequence). CDR3 nucleotide sequence: TGTGCCAGCAGCCTCCGGGAGGGTGAGACCCAGTACTTC. Amino acids: CASSLREGETQYF.

The CDR3 coding sequence is TGTGCCAGCAGCTTAGGGGCAGGGCGCAATCAGCCCCAGCATTTT. This translates into CASSLGAGRNQPQHF. The V gene is TRBV11-2, the J gene TRBJ1-5, with a weak D call TRBD1 (5 bases). The CDR3 sequence is 15 residues long. Per the germline V gene, CDR1 is SGHAT and CDR2 is FQNNGV. V lost 1 base and J lost 2, with 9 bases in between.

The chain joins TRBV7-9 to TRBJ1-1; TRBD1 agrees at 9 bases. In germline, CDR1 is SEHNR, CDR2 FQNEAQ (reference sequence). This CDR3 has 14 residues. J was trimmed by 4 bases and V by 6 bases; bases with no gene match: 6. Here the CDR3 DNA reads TGTGCCAGCAGTTTTGGACAGGGGTTCACTGAAGCTTTCTTT. Its translation is CASSFGQGFTEAFF.

The chain is built from TRBV5-4 and TRBJ2-3, with TRBD2 matching over 9 bases. This CDR3 comprises 19 residues. The V and J ends lost 4 bases and 1 base, in that order; junction bases with no gene match: 16. CDR1 and CDR2 (germline): SGHNT, YYREEE (reference sequence). The CDR3 protein is CASSIYLGGRASGTDTQYF. CDR3 nucleotides: TGTGCCAGCAGCATATACTTAGGCGGGAGGGCCTCTGGCACAGATACGCAGTATTTT.